The next 25 T cell receptor beta chains were all read from a single sample in a study of regulatory T cells. These receptors have no identified antigens. The primer mix had 52 TRBV and 13 TRBJ primers. Produced via immunoSEQ multiplex PCR; TCRdb's table is partial and in-frame only. The sample shows over 35,000 clones, about 88% of them seen only once. Study results and caveats: In CD3G-deficient patients, conventional CD4+ T cells were enriched for hydrophobic CDR3 residues at positions 6 and 7.

Sequenced input: conventional CD4+ T cells sorted from blood. Receptor source: a person between 18 and 35 years old with CD3G deficiency.

This chain links TRBV6-1 with TRBJ2-7; D is perhaps TRBD1 (6 bases). The germline V gene encodes CDR1 MNHNS and CDR2 SASEGT. With 6 bases removed from V and 6 bases from J, the gap between germline ends came to 18 bases. The CDR3 runs to 14 residues. CDR3 nucleotides: TGTGCCAGCAGCGGACAGAGAGGGCGAAGCGAGCAGTACTTC. This sequence encodes CASSGQRGRSEQYF.

This chain joins TRBV7-9 and TRBJ2-6, with D unresolved. V was cut by 0 bases and J by 3 bases, with 12 bases left in between. From germline, CDR1 is SEHNR and CDR2 FQNEAQ (reference sequence). CDR3 length equals 17 residues. This CDR3 is CASSLARVRLGANVLTF. Here the CDR3 DNA reads TGTGCCAGCAGCTTAGCCAGAGTCCGCCTTGGGGCCAACGTCCTGACTTTC. Full variable domain (outside the CDR3, taken from reference TRBV7-9 and TRBJ2-6): DTGVSQNPRHKITKRGQNVTFRCDPISEHNRLYWYRQTLGQGPEFLTYFQNEAQLEKSRLLSDRFSAERPKGSFSTLEIQRTEQGDSAMYLCASSLARVRLGANVLTFGAGSRLTVL.

This chain uses TRBV5-6 with TRBJ2-1; no firm D call. CDR1 and CDR2 from the germline V gene are SGHDT and YYEEEE. The CDR3 loop spans 14 amino acids. The V end was cut by 2 bases, the J end by 2 bases, with 8 bases between. CDR3 DNA: TGTGCCAGCAGCTTACACTCCACCTACAATGAGCAGTTCTTC. It yields the protein CASSLHSTYNEQFF.

The rearrangement links TRBV18 to TRBJ2-5; the D gene is possibly TRBD1 (5 bases). The CDR3 spans 13 residues. Germline CDR1 KGHSH, CDR2 LQKENI. The V end was cut by 4 bases, the J end by 5 bases, with 11 bases between. CDR3 loop: CASSRGHRETQYF. The CDR3 DNA reads as TGTGCCAGCTCACGCGGACACCGGGAGACCCAGTACTTC. Full variable domain (remainder filled in from reference TRBV18 and TRBJ2-5): NAGVMQNPRHLVRRRGQEARLRCSPMKGHSHVYWYRQLPEEGLKFMVYLQKENIIDESGMPKERFSAEFPKEGPSILRIQQVVRGDSAAYFCASSRGHRETQYFGPGTRLLVL.

J is TRBJ2-3 and V is TRBV10-3; tentatively, D is TRBD1 or TRBD2 (5 bases each). The germline V gene encodes CDR1 ENHRY and CDR2 SYGVKD. Trimming stripped 6 bases from V and 2 bases from J, with 15 bases between. This CDR3 comprises 15 residues. Here the CDR3 DNA reads TGTGCCATCAGCGCGACCGGGACGAACACAGATACGCAGTATTTT. It encodes CAISATGTNTDTQYF.

A few counts support this clone. This rearrangement joins TRBV6-1 to TRBJ2-7; weak D call: TRBD2 (5 bases). The CDR3 totals 18 residues. Germline lookup yields CDR1 MNHNS and CDR2 SASEGT. Trimming took off 2 bases at V and 4 bases at J, with 24 bases between the two ends. Here the CDR3 DNA reads TGTGCCAGCAGTGAATCGAGGGCCGGTCGAGGGTCTCCGTACGAGCAGTACTTC. This gives the protein CASSESRAGRGSPYEQYF.

The V and J genes are TRBV10-3 and TRBJ2-2, with D hard to call. Trimming took off 8 bases at V and 1 base at J, with 5 bases between the two ends. CDR1 is ENHRY, CDR2 SYGVKD, per germline. The CDR3 has 12 residues. The chain's CDR3 is CAIGENTGELFF. CDR3 in DNA: TGTGCCATCGGGGAGAACACCGGGGAGCTGTTTTTT.

V and J are TRBV7-9 and TRBJ2-1; 7 bases are a match to TRBD1. V lost 5 bases and J lost 10; bases outside the gene matches: 11. Germline V gene data show CDR1 as SEHNR and CDR2 as FQNEAQ (reference sequence). The CDR3 is made up of 14 amino acids. This CDR3 reads CASSQDRYHEEQFF. CDR3 in DNA: TGTGCCAGCAGCCAGGACAGGTACCATGAGGAGCAGTTCTTC.

V usage is TRBV7-9 and J usage is TRBJ1-4, with TRBD1 identical over 7 bases. J lost 8 bases, V lost 1 base, and 7 bases had no gene match. The CDR3 covers 15 residues. Germline CDR1 reads SEHNR; CDR2 reads FQNEAQ (reference sequence). For the CDR3, the DNA is TGTGCCAGCAGCTTAGGTGACAGGGCTCTCGAAAAACTGTTTTTT. Translated: CASSLGDRALEKLFF.

V usage is TRBV6-1 and J usage is TRBJ2-4; D ambiguous. Per germline, CDR1 MNHNS and CDR2 SASEGT. The CDR3 contains 14 residues. The V and J ends lost 3 bases and 9 bases respectively, with 15 bases between them. Here the CDR3 DNA reads TGTGCCAGCAGTGAGTTCGGGTTCGCGAGCATTCAGTACTTC. Translating it yields CASSEFGFASIQYF.

This clone was seen once. This chain uses TRBV28 with TRBJ1-2; D is possibly TRBD1 (5 bases). CDR1 is MDHEN and CDR2 is SYDVKM in the germline V gene. Between the trimmed V and J ends, which lost 3 bases and 6 bases, there was a span of 14 bases. This CDR3 spans 14 amino acids. The CDR3: CASSLHGRENGYTF. The CDR3 region has the DNA TGTGCCAGCAGTTTGCATGGCAGGGAGAATGGCTACACCTTC.

V and J are TRBV6-6 and TRBJ1-1; no clear D. CDR3 length: 13 amino acids. CDR1 is MNHNY, CDR2 SVGAGI, per germline (reference sequence). The V and J ends lost 7 bases and 4 bases respectively, with 13 bases between them. The DNA of the CDR3 is TGTGCCAGCATCTTCACCCCGGGCACTGAAGCTTTCTTT. Translating gives CASIFTPGTEAFF.

The V call is TRBV28, the J call TRBJ1-4; no clear D gene. V lost 4 bases, J lost 6 bases, and 9 bases lay in between. The CDR3 runs to 13 residues. Germline values: CDR1 MDHEN, CDR2 SYDVKM. The CDR3 loop reads CASSSQTDEKLFF. As DNA, the CDR3 is TGTGCCAGCAGTTCCCAGACTGATGAAAAACTGTTTTTT.

The V call is TRBV18, the J call TRBJ2-5, with 8 bases lining up with TRBD2. J lost 4 bases, V lost 0 bases, and 1 base had no gene match. Germline assignment: CDR1 KGHSH and CDR2 LQKENI. The CDR3 extends over 14 amino acids. The chain's CDR3 is CASSPPSGGETQYF. The CDR3 DNA is TGTGCCAGCTCACCACCAAGCGGGGGAGAGACCCAGTACTTC.

This clone was recorded once. This chain joins TRBV6-5 and TRBJ1-2; 11 bases are a match to TRBD1. The CDR3 is made up of 14 amino acids. Germline CDR1 is MNHEY and CDR2 is SVGAGI. The ends lost 5 bases at V and 7 bases at J; junction bases unmatched: 6. The CDR3 reads CASSAGQGAGGYTF. The DNA for the CDR3 is TGTGCCAGCAGTGCAGGACAGGGGGCGGGTGGCTACACCTTC.

The chain is built from TRBV5-1 and TRBJ2-2; D gene uncertain. Germline-derived CDR1 and CDR2 are SGHRS and YFSETQ. V was trimmed by 5 bases and J by 5 bases, leaving 13 bases between them. The CDR3 consists of 14 residues. The DNA of the CDR3 is TGCGCCAGCAGTTATCTAACCCGGACCGGGGAGCTGTTTTTT. Translating it yields CASSYLTRTGELFF. Full variable domain (missing parts from reference TRBV5-1 and TRBJ2-2): KAGVTQTPRYLIKTRGQQVTLSCSPISGHRSVSWYQQTPGQGLQFLFEYFSETQRNKGNFPGRFSGRQFSNSRSEMNVSTLELGDSALYLCASSYLTRTGELFFGEGSRLTVL.

The chain has TRBV5-1 and TRBJ2-2; D is possibly TRBD2 (6 bases). Trimming pared 4 bases from V and 3 bases from J, leaving 13 bases between. The CDR3 length is 15 residues. The germline CDR1 and CDR2 sequences are SGHRS and YFSETQ. The CDR3 spells CASSRGDSYTGELFF. As DNA, the CDR3 is TGCGCCAGCAGCCGCGGGGACTCCTACACCGGGGAGCTGTTTTTT.

This clone was counted a few times. The chain combines TRBV5-1 with TRBJ2-1; TRBD2 agrees at 9 bases. CDR1 is SGHRS, CDR2 YFSETQ, per germline. This CDR3 comprises 15 residues. J lost 2 bases, V lost 4 bases, and 4 bases had no gene match. The CDR3: CASSPLAGPYNEQFF. As DNA, the CDR3 is TGCGCCAGCAGCCCACTAGCGGGTCCCTACAATGAGCAGTTCTTC.

The chain joins TRBV28 to TRBJ1-2; the D gene is possibly TRBD1 (6 bases). V gave up 5 bases and J gave up 1 base, with 11 bases separating them. The length of the CDR3 is 14 residues. Germline V CDR1 and CDR2: MDHEN, SYDVKM. CDR3 sequence: CASSNTGYNYGYTF. DNA of the CDR3: TGTGCCAGCAGTAATACAGGGTATAACTATGGCTACACCTTC.

CDR3 sequence reads: CASSLGRFGLAGRNEQFF. DNA of the CDR3: TGTGCCAGCAGTTTAGGTCGGTTTGGCCTAGCGGGACGGAATGAGCAGTTCTTC. The chain joins TRBV28 to TRBJ2-1; TRBD2 matches 9 bases. CDR1 is MDHEN, CDR2 SYDVKM, per germline. The CDR3 is made up of 18 amino acids. V dropped 2 bases and J dropped 7; count of bases not matched to a gene: 15.

The rearrangement uses TRBV14 and TRBJ2-3; 9 bases map to TRBD2. V lost 4 bases, J lost 1 base, and 0 bases stayed unmatched. Looked up from germline, CDR1 is SGHDN and CDR2 is FVKESK. The CDR3 sequence is 14 residues long. For the CDR3, the DNA is TGTGCCAGCAGCCGGACTAGCGGCACAGATACGCAGTATTTT. Protein product: CASSRTSGTDTQYF.

V gene TRBV20-1 combines with J gene TRBJ1-1; D perhaps matches TRBD1 (5 bases). V dropped 3 bases and J dropped 11 bases, with 13 bases sitting between them. Germline V gives CDR1 DFQATT, CDR2 SNEGSKA (reference sequence). The CDR3 loop spans 11 amino acids. This CDR3 is CSASTEAGAFF. In nucleotides, the CDR3 is TGCAGTGCTAGCACCGAGGCAGGGGCTTTCTTT.

This chain joins TRBV28 and TRBJ1-2, with unresolved D. Germline V gene lookup returns CDR1 MDHEN and CDR2 SYDVKM. The CDR3 is 11 amino acids. Deletions cut 2 bases from V and 5 bases from J, with 3 bases between. CDR3 loop: CASSLSYGYTF. Here the CDR3 DNA reads TGTGCCAGCAGTTTAAGTTATGGCTACACCTTC.

The CDR3 DNA is TGTGCCACCCTTGGATCTTATCACCCCGCTTTCTTT. Its protein product is CATLGSYHPAFF. V is TRBV6-1 and J is TRBJ1-1, with D hard to call. The germline CDR1 and CDR2 sequences are MNHNS and SASEGT. The CDR3 has 12 residues. V lost 10 bases and J 11 bases, leaving 20 bases between the germline ends.

The chain joins TRBV6-5 to TRBJ1-2; D unclear. Trimming left V 5 bases short and J 8 bases short, with 15 bases between. Germline assignment: CDR1 MNHEY and CDR2 SVGAGI. This CDR3 is 13 amino acids long. Written as DNA, the CDR3 is TGTGCCAGCAGTCCTCGGGGAACTGGGGGCTACACCTTC. Protein sequence: CASSPRGTGGYTF.